What follows are 32 T cell receptor beta chains derived from one specimen sequenced in a study of cytomegalovirus exposure and HLA in healthy donors. PCR primers comprised 60 Vbeta and 13 Jbeta primers. Clones were sequenced by immunoSEQ multiplex PCR, and TCRdb holds only the in-frame ones, with some missing. The top ten hold 0.7% to 0.85% of the sample, which has some 150,000 clones, less than 80% seen once. Sequences were obtained from PBMCs. Receptors were obtained from a female donor in good health and CMV-seronegative.

The table lists this clone with a few counts. This chain uses TRBV5-1 with TRBJ1-1, with D possibly matching TRBD1 (6 bases). CDR1 is SGHRS, CDR2 YFSETQ, per germline. The CDR3 totals 14 residues. V was cut by 0 bases and J by 4 bases, with 10 bases left in between. The CDR3 sequence: CASSLEAGVTEAFF. The CDR3, as DNA: TGCGCCAGCAGCTTGGAGGCAGGGGTCACTGAAGCTTTCTTT.

V and J are TRBV5-6 and TRBJ2-5, with 7 bases matching TRBD2. The DNA end favors TRBJ2-7, so the J call may be wrong. The CDR3 covers 13 residues. Per germline, CDR1 SGHDT and CDR2 YYEEEE. The CDR3 spells CASSPQGGYEQYF. The CDR3, as DNA: TGTGCCAGCAGCCCTCAGGGAGGGTACGAGCAGTACTTC.

The genes are TRBV7-3 and TRBJ1-1; 7 bases map to TRBD1. The ends lost 5 bases at V and 3 bases at J; junction bases unmatched: 3. CDR1 is SGHTA, CDR2 FQGTGA, per germline. This CDR3 spans 13 amino acids. The CDR3 DNA reads TGTGCCAGCAGCACAGACAGGGACACTGAAGCTTTCTTT. This codes for CASSTDRDTEAFF.

The chain recombines TRBV7-9 with TRBJ2-7, with 11 bases lining up with TRBD2. With V trimmed by 1 base and J by 5 bases, 7 bases remained unmatched. Germline assignment: CDR1 SEHNR and CDR2 FQNEAQ (reference sequence). The CDR3 is 16 amino acids. The CDR3 reads CASSLVAGGGSHEQYF. CDR3 in DNA: TGTGCCAGCAGCTTAGTAGCGGGAGGGGGGAGCCACGAGCAGTACTTC. Based on the CDR3 plus reference TRBV7-9 and TRBJ2-7, the full variable domain is DTGVSQNPRHKITKRGQNVTFRCDPISEHNRLYWYRQTLGQGPEFLTYFQNEAQLEKSRLLSDRFSAERPKGSFSTLEIQRTEQGDSAMYLCASSLVAGGGSHEQYFGPGTRLTVT.

The rearrangement uses TRBV7-9 and TRBJ2-3; possible D gene TRBD1, 5 bases. Per germline, CDR1 SEHNR and CDR2 FQNEAQ (reference sequence). This CDR3 contains 15 residues. V was trimmed by 5 bases and J by 2 bases, leaving 14 bases between them. The CDR3 here is CASSLRQPNTDTQYF. CDR3 nucleotides: TGTGCCAGCAGCCTCCGACAGCCTAACACAGATACGCAGTATTTT.

This clone was counted between two and nine times. This CDR3 is CASSQDRGYTDTQYF. Written as DNA, the CDR3 is TGTGCCAGCAGTCAGGACAGGGGTTACACAGATACGCAGTATTTT. The gene calls are TRBV6-5 and TRBJ2-3, with 9 positions matching TRBD1. V shed 5 bases, J shed 2 bases, and the junction held 5 bases outside the gene matches. Germline loops: CDR1 MNHEY, CDR2 SVGAGI. This CDR3 is 15 amino acids long.

For this clone: Its ends do not fully match the called genes, so a read error is possible. The V call is TRBV13, the J call TRBJ2-5, with D perhaps matching TRBD2 (5 bases). CDR1 and CDR2 from the germline V gene are PRHDT and FYEKMQ (reference sequence). This CDR3 has 14 residues. Here the CDR3 reads CASSLRALEETRYF. The CDR3 nucleotides read TGTGCCAGCAGCTTGAGGGCGTTGGAAGAGACCCGGTACTTC.

The rearrangement uses TRBV4-3 and TRBJ2-5; 7 positions match TRBD1. Germline V lookup: CDR1 LGHNA, CDR2 YSLEER. CDR3 length: 15 residues. J lost 4 bases, V lost 1 base, and 6 bases had no gene match. CDR3 loop: CASSQAQGGGETQYF. The CDR3 DNA sequence: TGCGCCAGCAGCCAAGCGCAAGGGGGCGGAGAGACCCAGTACTTC.

The genes are TRBV5-4 and TRBJ1-1, with 12 nucleotides matching TRBD1. V dropped 3 bases and J dropped 11; count of bases not matched to a gene: 11. This CDR3 comprises 15 residues. The V gene's germline CDR1 is SGHNT and CDR2 YYREEE (reference sequence). DNA of the CDR3: TGTGCCAGCAGCTCTCCCGGGACAGGGGGCTTAGAGGCTTTCTTT. This translates into CASSSPGTGGLEAFF. The whole variable domain, filled in from reference TRBV5-4 and TRBJ1-1, reads ETGVTQSPTHLIKTRGQQVTLRCSSQSGHNTVSWYQQALGQGPQFIFQYYREEENGRGNFPPRFSGLQFPNYSSELNVNALELDDSALYLCASSSPGTGGLEAFFGQGTRLTVV.

The chain couples TRBV9 to TRBJ1-4; D may be TRBD1 (6 bases). The CDR3 spans 15 residues. The germline V gene encodes CDR1 SGDLS and CDR2 YYNGEE. Trimming pared 1 base from V and 8 bases from J, leaving 15 bases between. The CDR3 bases are TGTGCCAGCAGCGTAAGTGGGGGCGCAGGGGAAAAACTGTTTTTT. It yields the protein CASSVSGGAGEKLFF.

CDR3 DNA: TGTGCCAGCAGCTTGGCTCTTGTTCAGCCCCAGCATTTT. Its translation: CASSLALVQPQHF. The rearrangement links TRBV5-5 to TRBJ1-5; D remains unclear. Between the trimmed V and J ends, which lost 0 bases and 6 bases, there was a span of 7 bases. Germline CDR1 is SGHKS and CDR2 is YYEKEE (reference sequence). The CDR3 runs to 13 residues.

The chain joins TRBV13 to TRBJ2-6, with a possible D match to TRBD1 (5 bases). Germline CDR1 PRHDT, CDR2 FYEKMQ (reference sequence). This CDR3 has 13 amino acids. V shed 5 bases and J shed 7 bases, with 9 bases lying between them. The CDR3 sequence: CASSPGFANVLTF. The CDR3, as DNA: TGTGCCAGCAGCCCAGGGTTCGCCAACGTCCTGACTTTC.

This clone was picked up a small number of times. This chain uses TRBV9 with TRBJ2-1, with D possibly being TRBD2 (5 bases). There are 15 residues in the CDR3. CDR1 SGDLS and CDR2 YYNGEE come from the germline V gene. Trimming removed 4 bases at V and 0 bases at J, with 11 bases between. The CDR3 DNA sequence: TGTGCCAGCAGCCCGAGCGGCCTCTCCTACAATGAGCAGTTCTTC. The encoded protein is CASSPSGLSYNEQFF.

J is TRBJ1-5 and V is TRBV7-2; D is unresolved. The V end was cut by 1 base, the J end by 8 bases, with 12 bases between. CDR1 SGHTA and CDR2 FQGNSA come from the germline V gene. The CDR3 covers 14 residues. CDR3 in amino acids: CASSLVWREEPQHF. For the CDR3, the DNA is TGTGCCAGCAGCTTAGTTTGGAGGGAGGAGCCCCAGCATTTT.

The J gene is TRBJ1-1, the V gene TRBV28, with TRBD1 matching 10 bases. The CDR3 covers 15 residues. Trimming removed 7 bases from V and 5 bases from J; junction bases left unmatched: 10. Germline CDR1 is MDHEN and CDR2 is SYDVKM. CDR3 sequence: CASTRGGQGGTEAFF. Here the CDR3 DNA reads TGTGCCAGCACCCGCGGTGGACAGGGGGGGACTGAAGCTTTCTTT.

The CDR3 protein is CASSPADRKYNSPLHF. DNA for the CDR3: TGTGCCAGCAGCCCAGCGGACAGGAAGTATAATTCACCCCTCCACTTT. This chain uses TRBV7-9 with TRBJ1-6; 7 bases fit TRBD1. The CDR3 has 16 amino acids. Germline assignment: CDR1 SEHNR and CDR2 FQNEAQ (reference sequence). After removal of 5 bases from V and 4 bases from J, the junction contained 8 bases not matched to a gene.

This sequence joins TRBV10-3 and TRBJ2-1; the D gene is possibly TRBD2 (6 bases). The germline V and J ends were trimmed by 10 bases and 6 bases, with 10 bases remaining between them. CDR1 and CDR2 from the germline V gene are ENHRY and SYGVKD. This CDR3 is 11 amino acids long. Written as DNA, the CDR3 is TGTGCCACTTTAGCGGCCAATGAGCAGTTCTTC. Protein product: CATLAANEQFF.

V is TRBV6-1 and J is TRBJ2-1; D gene unclear. Germline assignment: CDR1 MNHNS and CDR2 SASEGT. Trimming stripped 8 bases from V and 2 bases from J, with 10 bases between. This CDR3 spans 13 amino acids. The CDR3 reads CASSRLTYNEQFF. The CDR3 region has the DNA TGTGCCAGCTCCAGACTGACCTACAATGAGCAGTTCTTC.

This clone occurred a few times. This chain links TRBV9 with TRBJ1-1; maybe TRBD1 (6 bases). CDR3 length: 13 amino acids. Germline CDR1 reads SGDLS; CDR2 reads YYNGEE. V lost 5 bases and J lost 1, with 9 bases in between. CDR3: CASRRQENTEAFF. In DNA form, the CDR3 reads TGTGCCAGCAGACGACAGGAGAACACTGAAGCTTTCTTT.

In regard to this clone: Sequence at one end of the junction differs from germline and may be a read error. CDR3 nucleotide sequence: TGTGCCAGCACGATGGACAGGGGCCCTCGTGGGGCCAACGGCCTGACTTTC. Its protein product is CASTMDRGPRGANGLTF. The chain combines TRBV7-6 with TRBJ2-6; 9 bases are a match to TRBD1. Looked up from germline, CDR1 is SGHVS and CDR2 is FNYEAQ. This CDR3 is 17 amino acids long.

This chain joins TRBV7-9 and TRBJ2-7; possibly TRBD2 for D (6 bases). V lost 5 bases, J lost 0 bases, and 11 bases lay in between. Germline CDR1 SEHNR, CDR2 FQNEAQ (reference sequence). The CDR3 runs 14 residues. The CDR3 DNA reads as TGTGCCAGCAGCCCGCGGGATTACTCCTACGAGCAGTACTTC. It is translated as CASSPRDYSYEQYF.

The chain recombines TRBV5-6 with TRBJ1-2; weak D call: TRBD1 (5 bases). V gave up 2 bases and J gave up 4 bases, with 15 bases separating them. CDR3 size: 15 residues. CDR1 is SGHDT, CDR2 YYEEEE, per germline. The CDR3 loop is CASSLPGKGTYGYTF. In DNA form, the CDR3 reads TGTGCCAGCAGCTTACCAGGGAAAGGAACCTATGGCTACACCTTC.

This clone was seen only a few times. This chain joins TRBV6-5 and TRBJ2-7; perhaps TRBD1 as D (5 bases). Trimming stripped 0 bases from V and 3 bases from J, with 12 bases between. The CDR3 is 15 residues long. From germline, CDR1 is MNHEY and CDR2 SVGAGI. CDR3 DNA: TGTGCCAGCAGTTACTCGACCAAGGGGTTCTACGAGCAGTACTTC. Translation gives CASSYSTKGFYEQYF.

This clone was recorded once. This chain joins TRBV5-6 and TRBJ2-3; TRBD1 aligns across 7 bases. V shed 4 bases, J shed 2 bases, and the junction held 4 bases outside the gene matches. Germline CDR1 SGHDT, CDR2 YYEEEE. This CDR3 is 14 amino acids long. DNA for the CDR3: TGTGCCAGCAGCCCTGGGACAGACACAGATACGCAGTATTTT. This translates into CASSPGTDTDTQYF.

The chain is built from TRBV7-2 and TRBJ2-5; D unclear. This CDR3 comprises 12 residues. CDR1 and CDR2 from the germline V gene are SGHTA and FQGNSA. The V end was cut by 0 bases, the J end by 5 bases, with 4 bases between. The CDR3 DNA follows: TGTGCCAGCAGCTTAGCAGAGGAGACCCAGTACTTC. It yields the protein CASSLAEETQYF.

The chain carries TRBV10-3 and TRBJ2-3, with D possibly TRBD2 on 5 matching bases. CDR1 and CDR2 from the germline V gene are ENHRY and SYGVKD. Trimming took off 10 bases at V and 2 bases at J, with 22 bases between the two ends. The CDR3 has 16 amino acids. As DNA, the CDR3 is TGTGCCACCCTCACCAGGACTTCTGCCTACACAGATACGCAGTATTTT. Protein sequence: CATLTRTSAYTDTQYF.

The chain links TRBV9 to TRBJ2-1, with a possible D match to TRBD2 (6 bases). The V end lost 4 bases, the J end lost 7 bases, and 18 bases lay between the germline ends. This CDR3 region has 15 residues. Looked up from germline, CDR1 is SGDLS and CDR2 is YYNGEE. Here the CDR3 DNA reads TGTGCCAGCAGCTCCGGGGGAGGCTTAGGAAATGAGCAGTTCTTC. Amino acids: CASSSGGGLGNEQFF.

CDR3 sequence: CASSEASGIDTKNIQYF. The CDR3 DNA reads as TGTGCCAGCAGTGAAGCTAGCGGGATTGATACCAAAAACATTCAGTACTTC. V and J are TRBV2 and TRBJ2-4, with 8 bases aligning to TRBD2. This CDR3 comprises 17 residues. CDR1 and CDR2 from the germline V gene are SNHLY and FYNNEI. J gave up 2 bases and V 0 bases, and 6 bases lay outside the gene matches.

V and J are TRBV11-3 and TRBJ1-1; a possible D gene is TRBD1 (5 bases). Between the trimmed V and J ends, which lost 3 bases and 4 bases, there was a span of 12 bases. Looked up from germline, CDR1 is SGHNT and CDR2 is YENEEA. The CDR3 runs 14 residues. CDR3 in amino acids: CASSFDGGSTEAFF. The CDR3 region has the DNA TGTGCCAGCAGCTTCGACGGGGGATCCACTGAAGCTTTCTTT. Filled out from reference TRBV11-3 and TRBJ1-1, the complete variable domain reads EAGVVQSPRYKIIEKKQPVAFWCNPISGHNTLYWYLQNLGQGPELLIRYENEEAVDDSQLPKDRFSAERLKGVDSTLKIQPAELGDSAVYLCASSFDGGSTEAFFGQGTRLTVV.

V gene TRBV7-2 combines with J gene TRBJ1-6; D unresolved. CDR1 and CDR2 from the germline V gene are SGHTA and FQGNSA. The V end lost 6 bases, the J end lost 6 bases, and 12 bases lay between the germline ends. The CDR3 extends over 14 amino acids. This CDR3 is CASSRAELNSPLHF. As DNA, the CDR3 is TGTGCCAGCAGTCGAGCGGAGCTTAATTCACCCCTCCACTTT.

The rearrangement joins TRBV11-3 to TRBJ2-1, with 7 bases that match TRBD1. There are 15 residues in the CDR3. Germline V lookup: CDR1 SGHNT, CDR2 YENEEA. After removal of 5 bases from V and 2 bases from J, the junction contained 6 bases not matched to a gene. The DNA for the CDR3 is TGTGCCAGCAGCCCCCGACAGGGACCCTACAATGAGCAGTTCTTC. Protein: CASSPRQGPYNEQFF.

The chain is built from TRBV7-2 and TRBJ1-5; 7 nucleotides line up with TRBD1. The germline V gene encodes CDR1 SGHTA and CDR2 FQGNSA. The trim removed 1 base at V and 2 bases at J, leaving 8 bases unmatched. CDR3 length equals 17 residues. CDR3 sequence reads: CASSLGGDRSGNQPQHF. CDR3 sequence (DNA): TGTGCCAGCAGCTTAGGGGGGGACAGATCCGGCAATCAGCCCCAGCATTTT. Together with reference TRBV7-2 and TRBJ1-5, the CDR3 gives the full variable domain: GAGVSQSPSNKVTEKGKDVELRCDPISGHTALYWYRQSLGQGLEFLIYFQGNSAPDKSGLPSDRFSAERTGGSVSTLTIQRTQQEDSAVYLCASSLGGDRSGNQPQHFGDGTRLSIL.